Each of the 25 T cell receptor beta chains below was sequenced from the same sample in a study of patients and donors after allogeneic stem cell transplantation. TCRdb redid the calling of the RT-PCR reads with MiXCR, one entry per CDR3 protein. The table records about 230,000 distinct CDR3 sequences, over 12% of them present only once. Sample: blood, either unsorted or a sorted T cell fraction (not recorded which). Receptors originate from a human donor who was either an allogeneic HSCT recipient or a stem cell or donor lymphocyte infusion donor (not recorded which). It is not recorded whose cells these are; they may come from a transplant donor.

The table lists this clonotype with many counts. This chain links TRBV7-2 with TRBJ1-2; D might be TRBD1 (6 bases). This CDR3 spans 16 amino acids. CDR1 and CDR2 from the germline V gene are SGHTA and FQGNSA. V was pared by 5 bases and J by 2 bases, with 18 bases between. DNA for the CDR3: TGTGCCAGCAGCCAGATGAGAGGGGGGGGGAACTATGGCTACACCTTC. As protein: CASSQMRGGGNYGYTF.

J is TRBJ2-1 and V is TRBV5-1; 8 nucleotides line up with TRBD2. Per the germline V gene, CDR1 is SGHRS and CDR2 is YFSETQ. After removal of 4 bases from V and 7 bases from J, the junction contained 16 bases not matched to a gene. The CDR3 length is 17 residues. The CDR3 loop is CASSLGWVAGSRNEQFF. In DNA, the CDR3 is TGCGCCAGCAGCCTGGGATGGGTAGCGGGGTCTAGGAATGAGCAGTTCTTC. Looking up the rest from reference TRBV5-1 and TRBJ2-1 gives the full variable domain: KAGVTQTPRYLIKTRGQQVTLSCSPISGHRSVSWYQQTPGQGLQFLFEYFSETQRNKGNFPGRFSGRQFSNSRSEMNVSTLELGDSALYLCASSLGWVAGSRNEQFFGPGTRLTVL.

This clonotype was seen at least ten times. The rearrangement uses TRBV3-1 and TRBJ1-5; the D is unclear. CDR1 is LGHDT and CDR2 is YNNKEL in the germline V gene (reference sequence). V lost 1 base and J lost 7, with 11 bases in between. The CDR3 spans 14 residues. CDR3 loop: CASSQGGNRQPQHF. In DNA form, the CDR3 reads TGTGCCAGCAGCCAAGGTGGGAATCGGCAGCCCCAGCATTTT.

In its sample, this clonotype was seen a few times. This chain connects TRBV19 to TRBJ1-1; D not resolved. V gave up 5 bases and J gave up 1 base, with 14 bases separating them. Germline CDR1 LNHDA, CDR2 SQIVND (reference sequence). This CDR3 comprises 15 residues. As DNA, the CDR3 is TGTGCCAGTAGTCCCCCGGGAAGAAAGAACACTGAAGCTTTCTTT. It yields the protein CASSPPGRKNTEAFF.

This clonotype was recorded many times. V is TRBV5-4 and J is TRBJ2-1; TRBD2 matches at 7 bases. The CDR3 is made up of 15 amino acids. The trim removed 3 bases at V and 7 bases at J, leaving 10 bases unmatched. CDR1 SGHNT and CDR2 YYREEE come from the germline V gene (reference sequence). In nucleotides, the CDR3 is TGTGCCAGCAGCTCCCGAGGAGCGGGAATTAATGAGCAGTTCTTC. It translates to CASSSRGAGINEQFF.

The chain has TRBV20-1 and TRBJ2-2, with a tentative D call TRBD1 (6 bases). The CDR3 is made up of 13 amino acids. CDR1 is DFQATT, CDR2 SNEGSKA, per germline (reference sequence). V was shortened by 6 bases and J by 4 bases, with 12 bases between the two germline ends. This chain's CDR3 is CSAIKTGTGELFF. Here the CDR3 DNA reads TGCAGTGCAATCAAGACAGGCACCGGGGAGCTGTTTTTT.

The chain is built from TRBV5-1 and TRBJ2-3; 8 bases map to TRBD2. J lost 1 base, V lost 4 bases, and 5 bases had no gene match. The CDR3 length is 15 residues. CDR1 and CDR2 from the germline V gene are SGHRS and YFSETQ. Here the CDR3 reads CASSPRGAGTDTQYF. CDR3 nucleotide sequence: TGCGCCAGCAGCCCGCGGGGGGCGGGCACAGATACGCAGTATTTT. Complete variable domain (other parts from reference TRBV5-1 and TRBJ2-3): KAGVTQTPRYLIKTRGQQVTLSCSPISGHRSVSWYQQTPGQGLQFLFEYFSETQRNKGNFPGRFSGRQFSNSRSEMNVSTLELGDSALYLCASSPRGAGTDTQYFGPGTRLTVL.

The chain combines TRBV27 with TRBJ2-1; perhaps TRBD2 as D (6 bases). The germline V gene has CDR1 MNHEY and CDR2 SMNVEV (reference sequence). V lost 9 bases and J lost 9, with 18 bases in between. CDR3 length equals 13 residues. The CDR3 here is CASTGVSETEQFF. CDR3 DNA sequence: TGTGCCAGTACGGGAGTTTCGGAGACTGAGCAGTTCTTC.

This clonotype was counted ten times or more. V usage is TRBV7-3 and J usage is TRBJ2-1; D is possibly TRBD2 (5 bases). Germline V gene data show CDR1 as SGHTA and CDR2 as FQGTGA. The CDR3 totals 13 residues. V lost 4 bases and J 9 bases, leaving 13 bases between the germline ends. CDR3 in DNA: TGTGCCAGCAGCTCGTCTATTGGAGGTGAGCAGTTCTTC. It yields the protein CASSSSIGGEQFF.

The rearrangement joins TRBV18 to TRBJ1-2, with D unclear. Germline V lookup: CDR1 KGHSH, CDR2 LQKENI. The V end was cut by 0 bases, the J end by 8 bases, with 16 bases between. The CDR3 spans 15 residues. CDR3 sequence reads: CASSPPPGARRGYTF. The CDR3 DNA reads TGTGCCAGCTCACCACCGCCGGGCGCCCGACGGGGCTACACCTTC. The variable domain in full, with the rest retrieved from reference TRBV18 and TRBJ1-2, is NAGVMQNPRHLVRRRGQEARLRCSPMKGHSHVYWYRQLPEEGLKFMVYLQKENIIDESGMPKERFSAEFPKEGPSILRIQQVVRGDSAAYFCASSPPPGARRGYTFGSGTRLTVV.

The gene calls are TRBV6-1 and TRBJ1-2; D ambiguous. V lost 6 bases to trimming and J lost 7 bases, with 21 bases between them. The germline V gene has CDR1 MNHNS and CDR2 SASEGT. CDR3 length: 15 residues. The CDR3 spells CASSATRGFLGGYTF. CDR3 DNA sequence: TGTGCCAGCAGCGCCACACGGGGATTTTTGGGTGGCTACACCTTC.

The chain combines TRBV18 with TRBJ2-7; TRBD2 matches 11 bases. From germline, CDR1 is KGHSH and CDR2 LQKENI. Trimming at V came to 0 bases and at J to 0 bases, leaving 4 bases not matched to a gene. The CDR3 contains 17 residues. In DNA, the CDR3 is TGTGCCAGCTCACCACCGGGACTAGCGGAGGCCTCCTACGAGCAGTACTTC. It encodes CASSPPGLAEASYEQYF.

This chain links TRBV27 with TRBJ2-7, with 7 bases matching TRBD1. The germline V gene has CDR1 MNHEY and CDR2 SMNVEV (reference sequence). V was pared by 6 bases and J by 2 bases, with 10 bases of the junction left unmatched. The CDR3 spans 15 residues. The CDR3 bases are TGTGCCAGCAGCTCCCCGGGACAGAAGACCTACGAGCAGTACTTC. Its protein is CASSSPGQKTYEQYF.

This clonotype was picked up a small number of times. V is TRBV6-2 or TRBV6-3 and J is TRBJ1-5; D not resolved. The ends were cut back, 6 bases at V and 2 bases at J, with 14 bases in the middle. Germline V gene data show CDR1 as MNHEY and CDR2 as SVGEGT. The CDR3 has 15 residues. CDR3 amino acids: CASRPSASGNQPQHF. The CDR3 DNA reads TGTGCCAGCAGGCCATCGGCTTCGGGCAATCAGCCCCAGCATTTT.

This clonotype was observed many times. The chain uses TRBV11-1 and TRBJ1-3; the match to TRBD1 covers 9 bases. The CDR3 is made up of 18 amino acids. CDR1 and CDR2 (germline): SGHAT, FQDESV (reference sequence). The J segment lost 0 bases and the V segment lost 4 bases, leaving 10 bases of the junction unmatched. The CDR3 DNA reads as TGTGCCAGCAGCTCCGCCGGGACAGGGCATCCCTCTGGAAACACCATATATTTT. This translates into CASSSAGTGHPSGNTIYF.

This sequence joins TRBV25-1 and TRBJ1-2; no reliable D call. V shed 4 bases and J shed 0 bases, with 3 bases lying between them. This CDR3 has 12 residues. Germline V gives CDR1 MGHDK, CDR2 SYGVNS. The CDR3 here is CASSATNYGYTF. The CDR3 bases are TGTGCCAGCAGTGCCACTAACTATGGCTACACCTTC.

The CDR3 DNA reads as TGCAGCGTCGTCGGGACAGCCCTCCAAACGTCGAACACTGAAGCTTTCTTT. It codes for CSVVGTALQTSNTEAFF. J is TRBJ1-1 and V is TRBV29-1; 7 bases map to TRBD1. Germline V gene data show CDR1 as SQVTM and CDR2 as ANQGSEA. This CDR3 is 17 amino acids long. The V gene end was trimmed by 6 bases and the J gene end by 1 base; junction bases not matched to a gene: 17.

This clonotype came up many times. V gene TRBV19 combines with J gene TRBJ2-1, with TRBD2 matching 13 bases. CDR1 is LNHDA and CDR2 is SQIVND in the germline V gene (reference sequence). With V trimmed by 4 bases and J by 6 bases, 6 bases remained unmatched. The CDR3 extends over 16 amino acids. Written as DNA, the CDR3 is TGTGCCAGTAGTAGGCAGGGACTAGCGGGATTCAATGAGCAGTTCTTC. Protein product: CASSRQGLAGFNEQFF.

There are a few counts of this clonotype. V gene TRBV7-2 combines with J gene TRBJ1-5; D possibly corresponds to TRBD1 (5 bases). Germline V gene data show CDR1 as SGHTA and CDR2 as FQGNSA. This CDR3 region has 14 residues. V was pared by 1 base and J by 11 bases, with 15 bases between. The CDR3 DNA is TGTGCCAGCAGCTTAGGGGGGACGCAATCGGCCCAGCATTTT. Protein product: CASSLGGTQSAQHF.

The chain has TRBV5-1 and TRBJ1-2; 8 positions match TRBD1. The V gene's germline CDR1 is SGHRS and CDR2 YFSETQ. The CDR3 extends over 18 amino acids. The V and J ends lost 1 base and 1 base, in that order; junction bases with no gene match: 12. The CDR3 DNA reads TGCGCCAGCAGCTTGCAGGGGACAGGAGGAGGAGTTAACTATGGCTACACCTTC. Its translation is CASSLQGTGGGVNYGYTF.

This clonotype was observed a few times. The V and J genes are TRBV9 and TRBJ1-1; D is undetermined. This CDR3 is 14 amino acids long. Per the germline V gene, CDR1 is SGDLS and CDR2 is YYNGEE. V shed 4 bases and J shed 2 bases, with 12 bases lying between them. Here the CDR3 DNA reads TGTGCCAGCAGCCCACACCGGGCAAACACTGAAGCTTTCTTT. Protein product: CASSPHRANTEAFF.

The table lists this clonotype with many counts. The rearrangement joins TRBV6-1 to TRBJ2-3; 7 bases match TRBD1. CDR1 is MNHNS and CDR2 is SASEGT in the germline V gene. V was pared by 6 bases and J by 3 bases, with 12 bases of the junction left unmatched. The CDR3 sequence is 16 residues long. The CDR3 bases are TGTGCCAGCAGCCGACATACAGGGGCCCGGACAGATACGCAGTATTTT. This codes for CASSRHTGARTDTQYF.

The chain couples TRBV6-1 to TRBJ2-2; the D is unclear. V gave up 10 bases and J gave up 0 bases, with 12 bases separating them. Germline lookup yields CDR1 MNHNS and CDR2 SASEGT. The CDR3 runs 14 residues. The CDR3 DNA reads TGTGCCACCACACCCTACGCGAACACCGGGGAGCTGTTTTTT. It codes for CATTPYANTGELFF.

This clonotype was counted between two and nine times. This chain uses TRBV20-1 with TRBJ1-1; 7 bases are shared with TRBD1. Trimming at V came to 6 bases and at J to 0 bases, leaving 10 bases not matched to a gene. Per germline, CDR1 DFQATT and CDR2 SNEGSKA (reference sequence). The CDR3 sequence is 15 residues long. The CDR3 is CSAEPPGQMNTEAFF. In nucleotides, the CDR3 is TGCAGTGCAGAACCCCCGGGACAGATGAACACTGAAGCTTTCTTT.

V gene TRBV7-2 combines with J gene TRBJ1-2; weak D call: TRBD1 (5 bases). Trimming took off 2 bases at V and 4 bases at J, with 14 bases between the two ends. Germline CDR1 is SGHTA and CDR2 is FQGNSA. CDR3 length: 15 amino acids. Here the CDR3 reads CASSLRTLSGYGYTF. The CDR3 DNA reads as TGTGCCAGCAGCTTAAGGACACTATCGGGCTATGGCTACACCTTC.